A single sample is the source of the 23 T cell receptor beta chains below, sequenced in a study of response to subunit inactivated influenza vaccine. In TCRdb, the RT-PCR reads were re-called with MiXCR into one record per CDR3 protein. The table records under 850,000 distinct CDR3 sequences, less than 20% of them present only once. The sequenced sample was PBMCs from blood, obtained about 5 days after vaccination. The source of these receptors is a man in his forties or fifties who received an inactivated influenza vaccine.

This chain uses TRBV2 with TRBJ1-2; D remains unclear. The V gene lost 2 bases and the J gene lost 2 bases, with 18 bases spanning the gap. CDR1 and CDR2 (germline): SNHLY, FYNNEI. The CDR3 has 17 amino acids. CDR3 loop: CASSESGPGPVNYGYTF. CDR3 nucleotides: TGTGCCAGCAGTGAATCCGGTCCCGGTCCCGTAAACTATGGCTACACCTTC.

This clonotype occurred many times. The chain combines TRBV4-3 with TRBJ1-2; 8 nucleotides align to TRBD1. This CDR3 is built from 16 residues. The V gene end was trimmed by 0 bases and the J gene end by 3 bases; junction bases not matched to a gene: 6. Germline CDR1 LGHNA, CDR2 YSLEER. CDR3 residues: CASSQDLQGGYYGYTF. DNA of the CDR3: TGCGCCAGCAGCCAAGATCTACAGGGGGGGTACTATGGCTACACCTTC.

This chain connects TRBV6-2 or TRBV6-3 to TRBJ2-2; either TRBD1 or TRBD2 may fit D (5 bases each). There are 16 residues in the CDR3. V lost 6 bases and J 0 bases, leaving 14 bases between the germline ends. CDR1 and CDR2 from the germline V gene are MNHEY and SVGEGT. The CDR3 loop is CASSQTGRPNTGELFF. In DNA form, the CDR3 reads TGTGCCAGCAGCCAGACGGGACGCCCGAACACCGGGGAGCTGTTTTTT.

This chain joins TRBV4-1 and TRBJ1-1, with D maybe TRBD1 (6 bases). V lost 0 bases and J 1 base, leaving 15 bases between the germline ends. CDR3 length: 17 residues. Germline V CDR1 and CDR2: MGHRA, YSYEKL. The CDR3 coding sequence is TGCGCCAGCAGCCAAGATCTATGGGGCAGGGGGAACACTGAAGCTTTCTTT. Its translation is CASSQDLWGRGNTEAFF.

The table lists this clonotype with a few counts. V is TRBV7-9 and J is TRBJ2-5; D is uncertain. CDR3 length: 15 residues. CDR1 SEHNR and CDR2 FQNEAQ come from the germline V gene (reference sequence). V was clipped by 3 bases and J by 5 bases, with 16 bases between them. CDR3 sequence (DNA): TGTGCCAGCAGCTTTCCTTCCGGCGGATGGGAGACCCAGTACTTC. It codes for CASSFPSGGWETQYF. Full variable domain (outside the CDR3, taken from reference TRBV7-9 and TRBJ2-5): DTGVSQNPRHKITKRGQNVTFRCDPISEHNRLYWYRQTLGQGPEFLTYFQNEAQLEKSRLLSDRFSAERPKGSFSTLEIQRTEQGDSAMYLCASSFPSGGWETQYFGPGTRLLVL.

There are a few counts of this clonotype. J is TRBJ1-2 and V is TRBV5-6; TRBD1 agrees at 7 bases. Germline V CDR1 and CDR2: SGHDT, YYEEEE. V dropped 4 bases and J dropped 7; count of bases not matched to a gene: 1. The CDR3 runs 11 residues. The CDR3 here is CASSTGVGYTF. CDR3 nucleotide sequence: TGTGCCAGCAGCACAGGGGTTGGCTACACCTTC. The variable domain in full, completed from reference TRBV5-6 and TRBJ1-2, reads DAGVTQSPTHLIKTRGQQVTLRCSPKSGHDTVSWYQQALGQGPQFIFQYYEEEERQRGNFPDRFSGHQFPNYSSELNVNALLLGDSALYLCASSTGVGYTFGSGTRLTVV.

V and J are TRBV13 and TRBJ2-1, with D hard to call. The CDR3 has 14 amino acids. V lost 0 bases and J lost 8, with 11 bases in between. Per the germline V gene, CDR1 is PRHDT and CDR2 is FYEKMQ (reference sequence). The DNA of the CDR3 is TGTGCCAGCAGCTTAGGCCGTGGAGCGCATGAGCAGTTCTTC. Translation: CASSLGRGAHEQFF.

The chain employs TRBV25-1 and TRBJ2-7; D may match TRBD1 or TRBD2 (5 bases each). The CDR3 runs to 14 residues. CDR1 and CDR2 from the germline V gene are MGHDK and SYGVNS. V was trimmed by 2 bases and J by 2 bases, leaving 10 bases between them. The CDR3 DNA reads as TGTGCCAGCAGTGAACAGGGAGTAACCTACGAGCAGTACTTC. Residues: CASSEQGVTYEQYF.

The chain carries TRBV2 and TRBJ2-1; a possible D gene is TRBD2 (6 bases). V was shortened by 6 bases and J by 0 bases, with 12 bases between the two germline ends. Germline CDR1 SNHLY, CDR2 FYNNEI. This CDR3 has 15 amino acids. The chain's CDR3 is CASRGGRSSYNEQFF. In DNA, the CDR3 is TGTGCCAGCAGGGGGGGACGGAGCTCCTACAATGAGCAGTTCTTC.

In its sample, this clonotype was seen once. This sequence joins TRBV12-3 or TRBV12-4 and TRBJ2-5; the match to TRBD2 covers 9 bases. This CDR3 is built from 15 residues. V gave up 1 base and J gave up 7 bases; unmatched junction bases: 7. The CDR3 region has the DNA TGTGCCAGCAGTTTAGGGCGGGAGGGACATGGGACCCAGTACTTC. Translating it yields CASSLGREGHGTQYF.

This clonotype was recorded a few times. This chain links TRBV20-1 with TRBJ2-1; 8 positions match TRBD2. The CDR3 totals 14 residues. J lost 6 bases, V lost 6 bases, and 10 bases had no gene match. CDR1 is DFQATT, CDR2 SNEGSKA, per germline (reference sequence). The CDR3 bases are TGCAGTGCCCCGCTAGCGGGTCAGGGCAATGAGCAGTTCTTC. It encodes CSAPLAGQGNEQFF.

This clonotype was counted between two and nine times. The rearrangement joins TRBV27 to TRBJ2-5; D is ambiguous. Trimming cost V 2 bases and J 5 bases, with 12 bases left between them. CDR3 length: 14 amino acids. Germline loops: CDR1 MNHEY, CDR2 SMNVEV (reference sequence). The CDR3: CASSLSPRAETQYF. CDR3 nucleotide sequence: TGTGCCAGCAGTTTAAGTCCACGGGCGGAGACCCAGTACTTC.

CDR3 amino acids: CAISDGGFGNQPQHF. Here the CDR3 DNA reads TGTGCCATCAGTGATGGAGGGTTTGGCAATCAGCCCCAGCATTTT. The chain is built from TRBV10-3 and TRBJ1-5, with D unclear. Trimming took off 3 bases at V and 2 bases at J, with 11 bases between the two ends. Germline V lookup: CDR1 ENHRY, CDR2 SYGVKD. This CDR3 contains 15 residues.

The chain uses TRBV7-6 and TRBJ2-5, with TRBD1 matching 10 bases. Per the germline V gene, CDR1 is SGHVS and CDR2 is FNYEAQ. The CDR3 is made up of 15 amino acids. J was trimmed by 5 bases and V by 1 base; bases with no gene match: 4. The CDR3 DNA reads TGTGCCAGCAGCTTAGGACAGGGGGCTTGGGAGACCCAGTACTTC. Translating it yields CASSLGQGAWETQYF.

About this clonotype: Its ends do not fully match the called genes, so a read error is possible. The chain couples TRBV14 to TRBJ1-3; D unclear. Per the germline V gene, CDR1 is SGHDN and CDR2 is FVKESK. CDR3 length: 15 residues. The CDR3 protein is CASGQVAVSGNTIYF. The CDR3 DNA is TGTGCCAGCGGCCAAGTGGCGGTCTCTGGAAACACCATATATTTT.

This chain uses TRBV4-3 with TRBJ2-1; D is undetermined. The CDR3 spans 17 residues. Germline V gene lookup returns CDR1 LGHNA and CDR2 YSLEER. Trimming took off 0 bases at V and 0 bases at J, with 12 bases between the two ends. CDR3: CASSQDPLGSSYNEQFF. In nucleotides, the CDR3 is TGCGCCAGCAGCCAAGATCCTTTGGGATCCTCCTACAATGAGCAGTTCTTC.

Worth noting for this clonotype: One end of the junction fails to match germline, which may point to a read error. This chain connects TRBV12-3 or TRBV12-4 to TRBJ2-1; tentatively, D is TRBD2 (5 bases). This CDR3 comprises 16 residues. The CDR3 protein is CASTPDGLSSYNEHFF. CDR3 DNA: TGTGCCAGCACCCCGGACGGACTGAGCTCCTACAATGAGCACTTCTTC.

This clonotype was counted a few times. This rearrangement joins TRBV5-1 to TRBJ2-3, with D possibly being TRBD2 (6 bases). CDR1 SGHRS and CDR2 YFSETQ come from the germline V gene. V lost 1 base, J lost 4 bases, and 7 bases lay in between. The CDR3 is 13 amino acids. CDR3 amino acids: CASSLWGADTQYF. The CDR3, as DNA: TGCGCCAGCAGCTTGTGGGGGGCAGATACGCAGTATTTT.

The table lists this clonotype with many counts. The chain has TRBV5-1 and TRBJ2-3; 10 bases agree with TRBD1. The V gene end was trimmed by 2 bases and the J gene end by 1 base; junction bases not matched to a gene: 10. The germline V gene has CDR1 SGHRS and CDR2 YFSETQ. The CDR3 contains 18 residues. The CDR3 is CASSFDRGLSFRTDTQYF. The CDR3 nucleotides are TGCGCCAGCAGCTTCGACAGGGGGCTGAGTTTCCGCACAGATACGCAGTATTTT.

This clonotype turned up a few times. The chain links TRBV5-1 to TRBJ2-4; perhaps TRBD1 as D (6 bases). The germline CDR1 and CDR2 sequences are SGHRS and YFSETQ. Between the trimmed V and J ends, which lost 1 base and 5 bases, there was a span of 10 bases. The CDR3 is 14 residues long. The CDR3 protein is CASSLSTGENIQYF. As DNA, the CDR3 is TGCGCCAGCAGCTTGTCGACAGGCGAAAACATTCAGTACTTC.

This clonotype was counted a few times. The rearrangement uses TRBV11-2 and TRBJ2-7; D is tentatively TRBD1 or TRBD2 (5 bases each). The CDR3 covers 18 residues. Trimming took 2 bases from V and 0 from J, leaving 20 bases between them. Germline lookup yields CDR1 SGHAT and CDR2 FQNNGV. CDR3 nucleotides: TGTGCCAGCAGCTTAAGCTGGTCCGCAGGGAGTAACTCCTACGAGCAGTACTTC. It translates to CASSLSWSAGSNSYEQYF.

The gene calls are TRBV28 and TRBJ1-2; the D gene is possibly TRBD1 (6 bases). Germline V gene data show CDR1 as MDHEN and CDR2 as SYDVKM. The ends were cut back, 5 bases at V and 2 bases at J, with 18 bases in the middle. There are 16 residues in the CDR3. In DNA, the CDR3 is TGTGCCAGCAGTCCACCTTGGGTAGGGGGAAACTATGGCTACACCTTC. Translated, it gives CASSPPWVGGNYGYTF.

This clonotype showed up just a few times. V and J are TRBV20-1 and TRBJ2-3; 12 bases line up with TRBD2. The CDR3 has 16 amino acids. V lost 6 bases to trimming and J lost 2 bases; unmatched junction nucleotides: 9. Germline loops: CDR1 DFQATT, CDR2 SNEGSKA (reference sequence). This chain's CDR3 is CSAALTSGGTTDTQYF. The CDR3 bases are TGCAGTGCCGCACTAACTAGCGGGGGGACCACAGATACGCAGTATTTT.